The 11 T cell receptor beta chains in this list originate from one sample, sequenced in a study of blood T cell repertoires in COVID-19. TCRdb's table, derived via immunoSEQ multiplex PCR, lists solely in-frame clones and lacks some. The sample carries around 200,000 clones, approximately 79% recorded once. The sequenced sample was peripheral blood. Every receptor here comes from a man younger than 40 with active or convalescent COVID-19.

The CDR3 loop reads CASSLSTGGEYYGYTF. The CDR3 DNA reads TGCGCCAGCAGCCTAAGTACAGGGGGCGAATACTATGGCTACACCTTC. The rearrangement joins TRBV4-1 to TRBJ1-2; 9 bases align to TRBD1. This CDR3 is built from 16 residues. Trimming at V came to 4 bases and at J to 3 bases, leaving 9 bases not matched to a gene. The V gene's germline CDR1 is MGHRA and CDR2 YSYEKL.

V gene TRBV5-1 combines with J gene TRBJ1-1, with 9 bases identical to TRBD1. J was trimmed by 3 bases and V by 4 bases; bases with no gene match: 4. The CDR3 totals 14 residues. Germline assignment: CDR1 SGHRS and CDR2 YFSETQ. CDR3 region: CASSTGQGDTEAFF. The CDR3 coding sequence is TGCGCCAGCAGCACGGGACAGGGAGACACTGAAGCTTTCTTT.

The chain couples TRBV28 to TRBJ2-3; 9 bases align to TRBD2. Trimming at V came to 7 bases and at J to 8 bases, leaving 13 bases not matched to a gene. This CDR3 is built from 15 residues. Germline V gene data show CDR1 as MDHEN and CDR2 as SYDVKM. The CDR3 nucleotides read TGTGCCAGCAAAACCGGGACTAGCACTAGGGGTACGCAGTATTTT. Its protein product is CASKTGTSTRGTQYF.

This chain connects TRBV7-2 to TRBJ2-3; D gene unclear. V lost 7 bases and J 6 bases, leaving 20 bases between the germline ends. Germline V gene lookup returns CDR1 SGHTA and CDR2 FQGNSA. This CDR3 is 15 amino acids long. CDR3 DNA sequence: TGTGCCAGCACCCGCCGATTTAGCATGACGGATACGCAGTATTTT. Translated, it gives CASTRRFSMTDTQYF.

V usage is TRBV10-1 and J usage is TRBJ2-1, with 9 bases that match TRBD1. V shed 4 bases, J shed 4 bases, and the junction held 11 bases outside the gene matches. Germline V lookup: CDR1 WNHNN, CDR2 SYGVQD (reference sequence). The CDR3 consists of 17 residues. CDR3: CASSVSGQGGKYNEQFF. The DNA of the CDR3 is TGCGCCAGCAGTGTTTCGGGACAGGGCGGGAAATACAATGAGCAGTTCTTC.

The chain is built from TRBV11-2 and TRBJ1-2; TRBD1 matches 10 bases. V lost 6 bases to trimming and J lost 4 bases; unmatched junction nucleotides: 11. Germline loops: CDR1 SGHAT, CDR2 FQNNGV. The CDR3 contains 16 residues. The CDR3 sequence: CASRPSGQGSTYGYTF. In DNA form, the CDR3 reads TGTGCCAGCAGGCCCTCGGGACAGGGGTCTACCTATGGCTACACCTTC.

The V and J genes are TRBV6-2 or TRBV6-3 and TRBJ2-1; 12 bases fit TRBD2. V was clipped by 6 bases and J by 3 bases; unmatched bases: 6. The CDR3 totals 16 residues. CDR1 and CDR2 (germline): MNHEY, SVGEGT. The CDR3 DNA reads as TGTGCCAGCAGCCCCAGGACTAGCGGGATCTACAATGAGCAGTTCTTC. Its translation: CASSPRTSGIYNEQFF.

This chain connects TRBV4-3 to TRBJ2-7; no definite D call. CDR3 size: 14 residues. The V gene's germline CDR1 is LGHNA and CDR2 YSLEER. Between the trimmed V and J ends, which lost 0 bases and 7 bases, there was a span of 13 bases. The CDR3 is CASSQDSPGAEQYF. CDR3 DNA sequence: TGCGCCAGCAGCCAAGATAGCCCTGGCGCGGAGCAGTACTTC.

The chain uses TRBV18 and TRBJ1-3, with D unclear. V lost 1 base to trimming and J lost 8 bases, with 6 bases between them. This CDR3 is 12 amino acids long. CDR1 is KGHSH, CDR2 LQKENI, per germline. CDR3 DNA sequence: TGTGCCAGCTCACCACGCCGGGACACCATATATTTT. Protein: CASSPRRDTIYF.

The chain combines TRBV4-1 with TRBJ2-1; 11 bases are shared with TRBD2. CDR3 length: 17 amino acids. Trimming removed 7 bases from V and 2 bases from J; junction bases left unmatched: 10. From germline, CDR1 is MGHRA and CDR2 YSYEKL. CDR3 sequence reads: CASKVVSGRAPYNEQFF. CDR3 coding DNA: TGCGCCAGCAAGGTGGTTAGCGGGAGGGCCCCCTACAATGAGCAGTTCTTC.

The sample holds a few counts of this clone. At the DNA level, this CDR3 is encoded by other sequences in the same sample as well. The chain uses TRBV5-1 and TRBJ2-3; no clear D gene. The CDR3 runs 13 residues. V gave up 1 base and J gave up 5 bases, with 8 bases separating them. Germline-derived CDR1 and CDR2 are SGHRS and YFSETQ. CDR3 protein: CASSLFTGDTQYF. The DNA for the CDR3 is TGCGCCAGCAGCTTGTTCACGGGAGATACGCAGTATTTT.